This T cell receptor beta chain was identified during a study of cytomegalovirus exposure and HLA in healthy donors. Trimming took off 4 bases at V and 0 bases at J, with 12 bases between the two ends. Germline V gives CDR1 LNHDA, CDR2 SQIVND (reference sequence). CDR3 length: 15 amino acids. Comments on this clone: What it binds is unknown.

The primer mix had 60 Vbeta and 13 Jbeta primers. Method: immunoSEQ multiplex PCR; TCRdb's copy keeps in-frame clones and lacks some. The sample includes about 150,000 clones, around 84% of them seen just once. Study findings and constraints: In a later analysis, at a false discovery rate of 0.05, fewer than 20,000 TCR beta sequences matched HLA alleles. Among donors in an Asian-associated ancestry cluster, a later analysis reportedly found fewer N-insertions than the roughly 730-donor mean. A few CMV-associated chains were confirmed in vitro to be specific for CMV antigens.

Input material: PBMCs. The receptor was derived from a woman between 40 and 50 years old in good health and CMV-seronegative. This sequence joins TRBV19 and TRBJ1-1; D is possibly TRBD1 (5 bases). CDR3 residues: CASSTPGLMNTEAFF. In DNA, the CDR3 is TGTGCCAGTAGTACACCGGGACTGATGAACACTGAAGCTTTCTTT.